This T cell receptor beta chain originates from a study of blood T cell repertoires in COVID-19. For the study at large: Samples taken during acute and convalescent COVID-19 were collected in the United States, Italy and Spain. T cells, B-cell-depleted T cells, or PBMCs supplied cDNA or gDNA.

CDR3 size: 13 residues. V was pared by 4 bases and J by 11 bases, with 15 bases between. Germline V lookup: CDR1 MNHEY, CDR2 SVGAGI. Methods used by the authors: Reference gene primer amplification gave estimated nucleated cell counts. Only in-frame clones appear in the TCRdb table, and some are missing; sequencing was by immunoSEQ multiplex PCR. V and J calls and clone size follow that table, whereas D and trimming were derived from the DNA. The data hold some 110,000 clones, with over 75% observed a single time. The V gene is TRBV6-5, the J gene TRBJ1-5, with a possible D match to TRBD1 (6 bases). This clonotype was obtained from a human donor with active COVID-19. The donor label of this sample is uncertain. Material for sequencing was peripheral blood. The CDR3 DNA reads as TGTGCCAGCAGTTTGACAGGCCTATCATCCCAGCATTTT. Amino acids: CASSLTGLSSQHF.